The rows below give T cell receptor beta chains drawn from one sample of a study of T cell responses to AZD1222 COVID-19 vaccine. Sequencing used immunoSEQ multiplex PCR; TCRdb keeps in-frame clones, though not all of them. The sample has roughly 100,000 clones, 88% seen once; the top ten hold under 3%. Sequenced here: peripheral blood, sampled on day 0 of AZD1222 vaccination. These receptors all stem from an adult in good health. Each CDR3 is given with its conserved first and last residue. A D gene is named only where the DNA matches it firmly. Some rows have no size entry. The others give once, few or many, or a class for an expanded clone.

>12|TRBD2|TRBV3-1/TRBV3-2|.|TRBJ2-1
TGTGCCAGCAGCCAAGGCCCTAGCGGGAGTTTCTTC
CASSQGPSGSFF
>15|TRBD1|TRBV20-1|.|TRBJ1-4
TGCAGTGCTAGTCAGGGGGGGGTAGGTGGTGAAAAACTGTTTTTT
CSASQGGVGGEKLFF
>14|TRBD1|TRBV5-1|.|TRBJ1-4
TGCGCCAGCAGCACGGGACAGGAGAATGAAAAACTGTTTTTT
CASSTGQENEKLFF
>13|.|TRBV29-1|.|TRBJ2-7
TGCAGCGCCTCTTCGGCGCGGGACTACGAGCAGTACTTC
CSASSARDYEQYF
>13|.|TRBV12-3/TRBV12-4|.|TRBJ2-7
TGTGCCAGCAGTTTGGCCCAACCCGACGAGCAGTACTTC
CASSLAQPDEQYF
>15|.|TRBV3-1/TRBV3-2|.|TRBJ1-5
TGTGCCAGCAGCCAAGTCCCCACCAACAATCAGCCCCAGCATTTT
CASSQVPTNNQPQHF
>11|.|TRBV6-1|.|TRBJ1-5
TGTGCCAGCAGTGAGATTCTCTCCCAGCATTTT
CASSEILSQHF
>14|.|TRBV6-5|.|TRBJ2-7
TGTGCCAGCAGCGATATTGGGGGATACTACGAGCAGTACTTC
CASSDIGGYYEQYF
>17|.|TRBV12-5|.|TRBJ2-1
TGTGCTAGTGGTTTGGCCCCAGTCCCCGCGGGGTACAATGAGCAGTTCTTC
CASGLAPVPAGYNEQFF
>16|.|TRBV7-6|.|TRBJ2-3
TGTGCCAGCAGCCCCGAAGAGGGGGAAATCACAGATACGCAGTATTTT
CASSPEEGEITDTQYF
>14|.|TRBV15|.|TRBJ2-5
TGTGCCACCAGCAGCCCAGGGGCCGGGGAGACCCAGTACTTC
CATSSPGAGETQYF
>15|.|TRBV6-5|.|TRBJ1-3
TGTGCCAGCAGTTATCAAACCGACTCTGGAAACACCATATATTTT
CASSYQTDSGNTIYF
>15|.|TRBV27|.|TRBJ1-1
TGTGCCAGCAGTTTAAGGTCAGATATGAACACTGAAGCTTTCTTT
CASSLRSDMNTEAFF
>17|.|TRBV5-4|.|TRBJ1-2
TGTGCCAGCCGCCCTGGGACATCCTATACCACTAACTATGGCTACACCTTC
CASRPGTSYTTNYGYTF
>14|TRBD1|TRBV7-2|.|TRBJ1-1
TGTGCCAGCAGCCCCGGACAGGGGGCGATGAGGTCTTTCTTT
CASSPGQGAMRSFF
>15|TRBD1|TRBV7-2|.|TRBJ1-2
TGTGCCAGCAGCTTAGGGGGACAGGGGGTCTTCGGCTACACCTTC
CASSLGGQGVFGYTF
>13|.|TRBV4-1|once|TRBJ1-1
TGCGCCAGCAGCCAAGTCTTGAACACTGAAGCTTTCTTT
CASSQVLNTEAFF
>15|.|TRBV6-1|.|TRBJ1-4
TGTGCCAGCAGTGAAGAGCGGCGGAGTAATGAAAAACTGTTTTTT
CASSEERRSNEKLFF
>16|.|TRBV9|once|TRBJ2-2
TGTGCCAGCACGGGGGCGGGAGAGGGGAACACCGGGGAGCTGTTTTTT
CASTGAGEGNTGELFF
>12|.|TRBV12-3/TRBV12-4|.|TRBJ1-4
TGTGCCAGCAGTTTAACCACCCCCAAACTGTTTTTT
CASSLTTPKLFF
>16|TRBD2|TRBV2|.|TRBJ2-1
TGTGCCAGCCGAACCGGGACTAGCGTCTCCTACAATGAGCAGTTCTTC
CASRTGTSVSYNEQFF
>15|TRBD2|TRBV28|.|TRBJ2-7
TGTGCCAGCAGTCCTCGGACTAGCGCGGGCTACGAGCAGTACTTC
CASSPRTSAGYEQYF
>18|.|TRBV7-7|few|TRBJ1-5
TGTGCTAGCAGCCCATCGCGCGCGGGGTGGGCTAGCAATCAGCCCCAGCATTTT
CASSPSRAGWASNQPQHF
>16|.|TRBV19|.|TRBJ1-6
TGTGCCAGTAGTATCTCCTTTAGCTCCTATAATTCACCCCTCCACTTT
CASSISFSSYNSPLHF
>13|TRBD1|TRBV3-1/TRBV3-2|.|TRBJ1-4
TGTGCCAGCAGCCATGGCCGGGACAGCCAGTTGTTTTTT
CASSHGRDSQLFF
>16|TRBD1|TRBV25-1|few|TRBJ2-1
TGTGCCAGCAGTTCCTGGACAGGGGAGACCTACAATGAGCAGTTCTTC
CASSSWTGETYNEQFF
>15|.|TRBV3-1/TRBV3-2|.|TRBJ2-2
TGTGCCAGCAGCCCTTTAGCGGACGTAACCGGGGAGCTGTTTTTT
CASSPLADVTGELFF
>14|.|TRBV3-1/TRBV3-2|.|TRBJ2-7
TGTGCCAGCAGCCAATCAAATAGGCCCTACGAGCAGTACTTC
CASSQSNRPYEQYF
>13|.|TRBV10-1|.|TRBJ1-2
TGCGCCAGCAGTGAAGGGGGGGACCGAGGCTACACCTTC
CASSEGGDRGYTF
>15|.|TRBV7-9|.|TRBJ1-1
TGTGCCAGCAGCTTAAGGCAGGGGCCCAACACTGAAGCTTTCTTT
CASSLRQGPNTEAFF
>16|.|TRBV5-8|.|TRBJ1-5
TGTGCCAGCAGCTTGGAGACGGAATATAGCAATCAGCCCCAGCATTTT
CASSLETEYSNQPQHF
>15|.|TRBV10-1|once|TRBJ1-1
TGCGCCAGCAGTGACAAACCGGGACAAGTTTCTGAAGCTTTCTTT
CASSDKPGQVSEAFF
>14|TRBD1|TRBV18|.|TRBJ1-6
TGTGCCAGCTCTCCGGAGGCAGGGGGCACACCCCTCCACTTT
CASSPEAGGTPLHF
>17|.|TRBV18|.|TRBJ1-3
TGTGCCAGCTCACCACGTGTGTCAGGAGACTCTGGAAACACCATATATTTT
CASSPRVSGDSGNTIYF
>16|.|TRBV29-1|.|TRBJ1-4
TGCAGCGTGCGGTGGTCTCGTGGTACAACTAATGAAAAACTGTTTTTT
CSVRWSRGTTNEKLFF
>15|TRBD1|TRBV2|.|TRBJ1-2
TGTGCCAGCAGTGAAGGAGGGAGACAGGGCTATGGCTACACCTTC
CASSEGGRQGYGYTF
>15|.|TRBV6-5|.|TRBJ2-2
TGTGCCAGCAGTTACGCCAGGGAGGACACCGGGGAGCTGTTTTTT
CASSYAREDTGELFF
>15|.|TRBV7-9|.|TRBJ1-6
TGTGCCAGCAGCTTAGGCAGGGGAGGCAGTTCACCCCTCCACTTT
CASSLGRGGSSPLHF
>15|TRBD1|TRBV4-2|.|TRBJ2-7
TGTGCCAGCAGCCAAGAGGGACAGGGGTCCTACGAGCAGTACTTC
CASSQEGQGSYEQYF
>15|.|TRBV11-2|.|TRBJ1-6
TGTGCCAGCAGCTTAGATCCCGGGAGGAATTCACCCCTCCACTTT
CASSLDPGRNSPLHF